The sequence of this T cell receptor (beta chain) was determined in a study of blood T cell repertoires in COVID-19. In the study overall: COVID-19 samples from acute and convalescent phases originated in the United States, Italy and Spain. The analysed material was cDNA or gDNA that came from T cells, B-cell-depleted T cells, or PBMCs.

This clone was found once. Per the original methods: Estimates of nucleated cell counts were drawn from the amplification of reference gene primers. Clones were read by immunoSEQ multiplex PCR, and TCRdb kept only the in-frame ones, dropping some. From that table come the V and J calls and clone size; the DNA was used to work out D and trimming. The sample yields about 270,000 clones, roughly 88% seen once. With 0 bases removed from V and 0 bases from J, the gap between germline ends came to 10 bases. The CDR3 length is 16 residues. Germline V lookup: CDR1 SGHKS, CDR2 YYEKEE (reference sequence). The clonotype comes from a woman in her 70s with acute or convalescent COVID-19. What was sequenced was peripheral blood. The V call is TRBV5-5, the J call TRBJ2-1; D uncertain. CDR3 amino acids: CASSLATASSYNEQFF. CDR3 coding DNA: TGTGCCAGCAGCTTGGCGACTGCGAGCTCCTACAATGAGCAGTTCTTC.